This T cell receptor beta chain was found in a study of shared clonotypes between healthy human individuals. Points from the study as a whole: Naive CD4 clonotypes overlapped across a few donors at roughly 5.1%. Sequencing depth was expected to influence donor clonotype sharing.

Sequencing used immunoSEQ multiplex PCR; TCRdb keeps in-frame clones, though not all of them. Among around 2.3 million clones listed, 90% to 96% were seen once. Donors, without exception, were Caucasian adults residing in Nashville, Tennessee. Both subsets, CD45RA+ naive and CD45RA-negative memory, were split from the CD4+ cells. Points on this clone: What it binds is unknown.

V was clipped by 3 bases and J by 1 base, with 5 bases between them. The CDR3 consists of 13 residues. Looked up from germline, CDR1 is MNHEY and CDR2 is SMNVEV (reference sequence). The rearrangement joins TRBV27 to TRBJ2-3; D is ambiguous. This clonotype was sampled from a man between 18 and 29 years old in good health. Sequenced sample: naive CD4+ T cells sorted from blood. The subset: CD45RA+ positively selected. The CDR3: CASSFMGTDTQYF. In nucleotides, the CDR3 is TGTGCCAGCAGTTTTATGGGCACAGATACGCAGTATTTT.